A single sample is the source of the 27 T cell receptor beta chains below, sequenced in a study of shared clonotypes between healthy human individuals. Only in-frame clones appear in the TCRdb table, and some are missing; sequencing was by immunoSEQ multiplex PCR. The sample holds about 1 million clones, around 74% seen once. Sequencing was done on a sample of memory CD4+ T cells sorted from blood. The subset was: CD45RA-negative fraction. Every receptor here comes from a man aged 18-30 years in good health.

The rearrangement joins TRBV5-4 to TRBJ2-3, with D perhaps matching TRBD2 (5 bases). V was pared by 1 base and J by 0 bases, with 9 bases between. CDR3 length: 15 amino acids. Germline loops: CDR1 SGHNT, CDR2 YYREEE (reference sequence). The CDR3 spells CASSLWESSTDTQYF. CDR3 in DNA: TGTGCCAGCAGCTTGTGGGAGTCTAGCACAGATACGCAGTATTTT.

The V and J genes are TRBV5-1 and TRBJ2-6; 7 positions agree with TRBD1. The CDR3 length is 15 residues. CDR1 and CDR2 from the germline V gene are SGHRS and YFSETQ. V was pared by 4 bases and J by 4 bases, with 5 bases of the junction left unmatched. CDR3 region: CASSDRAAGANVLTF. The CDR3 region has the DNA TGCGCCAGCAGCGACAGGGCGGCCGGGGCCAACGTCCTGACTTTC.

The CDR3 here is CASSLGLAGVGPYEQYF. CDR3 DNA sequence: TGTGCCAGTAGCCTGGGACTAGCGGGAGTGGGGCCCTACGAGCAGTACTTC. The chain couples TRBV19 to TRBJ2-7; 14 bases are shared with TRBD2. Germline-derived CDR1 and CDR2 are LNHDA and SQIVND (reference sequence). The CDR3 spans 17 residues. J lost 2 bases, V lost 6 bases, and 9 bases had no gene match. The full variable domain, completed using reference TRBV19 and TRBJ2-7, is DGGITQSPKYLFRKEGQNVTLSCEQNLNHDAMYWYRQDPGQGLRLIYYSQIVNDFQKGDIAEGYSVSREKKESFPLTVTSAQKNPTAFYLCASSLGLAGVGPYEQYFGPGTRLTVT.

The rearrangement links TRBV5-1 to TRBJ1-1; TRBD1 might be the D (6 bases). The CDR3 covers 13 residues. Trimming removed 0 bases from V and 10 bases from J, with 13 bases in between. Per the germline V gene, CDR1 is SGHRS and CDR2 is YFSETQ. CDR3 nucleotides: TGCGCCAGCAGCTTGGAGCCTCGGGGGCTAGCTTTCTTT. Amino acids: CASSLEPRGLAFF. Looking up the rest from reference TRBV5-1 and TRBJ1-1 gives the full variable domain: KAGVTQTPRYLIKTRGQQVTLSCSPISGHRSVSWYQQTPGQGLQFLFEYFSETQRNKGNFPGRFSGRQFSNSRSEMNVSTLELGDSALYLCASSLEPRGLAFFGQGTRLTVV.

The J gene is TRBJ2-1, the V gene TRBV27, with TRBD2 matching 8 bases. CDR1 MNHEY and CDR2 SMNVEV come from the germline V gene (reference sequence). This CDR3 contains 15 residues. V trimming: 4 bases; J trimming: 3 bases; junction bases outside the gene matches: 5. CDR3 protein: CASSSERGLYNEQFF. As DNA, the CDR3 is TGTGCCAGCAGTTCCGAGCGGGGGCTCTACAATGAGCAGTTCTTC.

The CDR3 region has the DNA TGTGCCAGCAGCGTTCTGGCGAACACCGGGGAGCTGTTTTTT. Its translation is CASSVLANTGELFF. This chain uses TRBV9 with TRBJ2-2; D remains ambiguous. Germline V gene sequence: CDR1 SGDLS, CDR2 YYNGEE. The CDR3 has 14 residues. The V and J ends lost 2 bases and 0 bases respectively, with 5 bases between them.

This chain uses TRBV5-6 with TRBJ1-2; 7 bases are shared with TRBD1. The V segment lost 2 bases and the J segment 4 bases; nucleotides outside the gene matches: 2. Germline V gene data show CDR1 as SGHDT and CDR2 as YYEEEE. The CDR3 covers 13 residues. CDR3 DNA: TGTGCCAGCAGCTTTTCAGGGGGCTATGGCTACACCTTC. This sequence encodes CASSFSGGYGYTF.

The genes are TRBV5-1 and TRBJ2-7; D is possibly TRBD2 (6 bases). V was pared by 0 bases and J by 3 bases, with 13 bases between. This CDR3 has 15 residues. CDR1 is SGHRS and CDR2 is YFSETQ in the germline V gene. CDR3 protein: CASSLAGGALYEQYF. The CDR3 coding sequence is TGCGCCAGCAGCTTGGCCGGCGGGGCGCTCTACGAGCAGTACTTC.

The chain uses TRBV4-1 and TRBJ2-7, with 8 positions matching TRBD1. The germline V gene has CDR1 MGHRA and CDR2 YSYEKL. The CDR3 is 16 amino acids. The V segment lost 0 bases and the J segment 2 bases; nucleotides outside the gene matches: 6. The CDR3 loop is CASSQDRATGAYEQYF. CDR3 DNA sequence: TGCGCCAGCAGCCAAGATCGGGCGACAGGGGCCTACGAGCAGTACTTC.

This chain links TRBV2 with TRBJ2-1; TRBD1 might be the D (6 bases). Trimming shortened V by 6 bases and J by 2 bases, and 23 bases separated the two germline ends. CDR3 length: 18 residues. Per the germline V gene, CDR1 is SNHLY and CDR2 is FYNNEI. The CDR3 nucleotides read TGTGCCAGCAGCGAGAACCCTCCCACAGGGATCCCCTACAATGAGCAGTTCTTC. Protein: CASSENPPTGIPYNEQFF.

The chain has TRBV5-1 and TRBJ1-2; 11 nucleotides line up with TRBD1. The CDR3 is made up of 16 amino acids. J was trimmed by 3 bases and V by 5 bases; bases with no gene match: 9. CDR1 SGHRS and CDR2 YFSETQ come from the germline V gene. CDR3 DNA sequence: TGCGCCAGCAGATCGGGACAGGGGGTACGTGACTATGGCTACACCTTC. As protein: CASRSGQGVRDYGYTF.

The CDR3 here is CASSPGDGRTNEKLFF. CDR3 DNA sequence: TGTGCCAGCAGCCCTGGTGATGGACGAACTAATGAAAAACTGTTTTTT. The chain has TRBV7-2 and TRBJ1-4; D is ambiguous. CDR1 is SGHTA, CDR2 FQGNSA, per germline. Trimming took 5 bases from V and 1 from J, leaving 14 bases between them. The CDR3 has 16 amino acids.

The V and J genes are TRBV7-2 and TRBJ2-1; 7 bases agree with TRBD2. Germline CDR1 is SGHTA and CDR2 is FQGNSA. CDR3 length equals 16 residues. Trimming took 4 bases from V and 3 from J; bases not matched to a gene: 9. DNA of the CDR3: TGTGCCAGCAGCTCAAATTCGGGACTACTCTACAATGAGCAGTTCTTC. This gives the protein CASSSNSGLLYNEQFF.

The J gene is TRBJ2-3, the V gene TRBV5-1, with TRBD2 matching 9 bases. The CDR3 covers 14 residues. CDR1 and CDR2 (germline): SGHRS, YFSETQ. Trimming cost V 0 bases and J 9 bases; bases outside gene matches: 5. CDR3 in DNA: TGCGCCAGCAGCTTGGGGCGGGAGGGCCTCACGCAGTATTTT. This translates into CASSLGREGLTQYF.

The chain combines TRBV2 with TRBJ2-1, with TRBD2 matching over 14 bases. Trimming cost V 6 bases and J 8 bases; bases outside gene matches: 6. Germline V gene lookup returns CDR1 SNHLY and CDR2 FYNNEI. This CDR3 is 15 amino acids long. The CDR3 is CASSPAGLAGDEQFF. The DNA for the CDR3 is TGTGCCAGCAGCCCTGCGGGACTAGCGGGGGATGAGCAGTTCTTC.

This clone was counted a few times. The chain couples TRBV10-3 to TRBJ2-3; tentative D call: TRBD2 (5 bases). The CDR3 covers 16 residues. Germline V lookup: CDR1 ENHRY, CDR2 SYGVKD. V dropped 2 bases and J dropped 2 bases, with 14 bases sitting between them. CDR3 sequence (DNA): TGTGCCATCAGTGAGAGCGGCAGGAGAAACACAGATACGCAGTATTTT. It yields the protein CAISESGRRNTDTQYF.

CDR3 loop: CASSSQGTITEAFF. In nucleotides, the CDR3 is TGTGCCAGCAGTTCACAGGGGACGATCACTGAAGCTTTCTTT. The chain recombines TRBV6-6 with TRBJ1-1; 7 positions agree with TRBD1. The germline gives CDR1 MNHNY, CDR2 SVGAGI (reference sequence). Trimming at V came to 4 bases and at J to 4 bases, leaving 6 bases not matched to a gene. The CDR3 has 14 amino acids.

The V and J genes are TRBV6-1 and TRBJ2-4; no clear D gene. The V gene's germline CDR1 is MNHNS and CDR2 SASEGT. The CDR3 runs 14 residues. V was clipped by 3 bases and J by 5 bases, with 11 bases between them. The CDR3 DNA follows: TGTGCCAGCAGTGACGCCGGGTCCCAAAACATTCAGTACTTC. It translates to CASSDAGSQNIQYF.

A single count supports this clone. The chain recombines TRBV28 with TRBJ2-7; unclear D gene. Per the germline V gene, CDR1 is MDHEN and CDR2 is SYDVKM. V dropped 6 bases and J dropped 2 bases, with 8 bases sitting between them. The CDR3 is 12 residues long. CDR3 in amino acids: CASRSTAYEQYF. In DNA, the CDR3 is TGTGCCAGCAGAAGCACAGCCTACGAGCAGTACTTC.

V is TRBV7-9 and J is TRBJ2-3; no clear D. CDR3 length: 15 amino acids. Germline assignment: CDR1 SEHNR and CDR2 FQNEAQ (reference sequence). The germline V and J ends were trimmed by 5 bases and 6 bases, with 18 bases remaining between them. The CDR3 region is CASSRNTNLRDTQYF. As DNA, the CDR3 is TGTGCCAGCAGCCGTAATACTAATCTGAGGGATACGCAGTATTTT.

The J gene is TRBJ1-4, the V gene TRBV30; D possibly corresponds to TRBD1 (5 bases). Germline V gives CDR1 GTSNPN, CDR2 SVGIG (reference sequence). V shed 5 bases and J shed 4 bases, with 14 bases lying between them. This CDR3 has 14 residues. CDR3 loop: CAWGMTAYNEKLFF. The DNA for the CDR3 is TGTGCCTGGGGGATGACAGCTTATAATGAAAAACTGTTTTTT.

J is TRBJ2-3 and V is TRBV7-2; D is unclear. The ends were cut back, 5 bases at V and 4 bases at J, with 19 bases in the middle. Germline lookup yields CDR1 SGHTA and CDR2 FQGNSA. The CDR3 runs 16 residues. The CDR3 protein is CASSADSPHVSDTQYF. The DNA of the CDR3 is TGTGCCAGCAGCGCCGACTCCCCCCATGTATCAGATACGCAGTATTTT.

This chain links TRBV5-1 with TRBJ2-6, with D perhaps matching TRBD1 (6 bases). Trimming took off 3 bases at V and 2 bases at J, with 21 bases between the two ends. This CDR3 has 19 amino acids. Germline CDR1 is SGHRS and CDR2 is YFSETQ. CDR3 residues: CASSSYRAALGAGANVLTF. DNA of the CDR3: TGCGCCAGCAGCTCTTACAGGGCTGCCTTGGGAGCTGGGGCCAACGTCCTGACTTTC.

This chain joins TRBV7-9 and TRBJ1-4, with D tentatively TRBD1 (5 bases). Germline CDR1 and CDR2: SEHNR and FQNEAQ (reference sequence). CDR3 length: 14 residues. V was shortened by 1 base and J by 7 bases, with 10 bases between the two germline ends. CDR3 region: CASSLVQGGEKLFF. In DNA, the CDR3 is TGTGCCAGCAGCTTAGTCCAGGGAGGTGAAAAACTGTTTTTT.

The chain is built from TRBV11-2 and TRBJ2-2; no firm D call. V shed 3 bases and J shed 6 bases, with 11 bases lying between them. This CDR3 has 14 residues. CDR1 is SGHAT and CDR2 is FQNNGV in the germline V gene. CDR3 coding DNA: TGTGCCAGCAGCTTGGCCCTCGGAGCCGGGGAGCTGTTTTTT. It yields the protein CASSLALGAGELFF.

V gene TRBV10-3 combines with J gene TRBJ2-4; D unclear. The CDR3 is made up of 16 amino acids. Trimming shortened V by 3 bases and J by 1 base, and 13 bases separated the two germline ends. In germline, CDR1 is ENHRY, CDR2 SYGVKD. CDR3 sequence: CAISEEVTVAKNIQYF. The CDR3 DNA reads as TGTGCCATCAGTGAAGAGGTCACAGTCGCCAAAAACATTCAGTACTTC.

This chain uses TRBV4-1 with TRBJ2-1, with a tentative D call TRBD1 (5 bases). Trimming stripped 2 bases from V and 2 bases from J, with 10 bases between. This CDR3 contains 15 residues. Germline V gene sequence: CDR1 MGHRA, CDR2 YSYEKL. CDR3 sequence (DNA): TGCGCCAGCAGCCAATTGCCAGGGACCTACAATGAGCAGTTCTTC. It is translated as CASSQLPGTYNEQFF.